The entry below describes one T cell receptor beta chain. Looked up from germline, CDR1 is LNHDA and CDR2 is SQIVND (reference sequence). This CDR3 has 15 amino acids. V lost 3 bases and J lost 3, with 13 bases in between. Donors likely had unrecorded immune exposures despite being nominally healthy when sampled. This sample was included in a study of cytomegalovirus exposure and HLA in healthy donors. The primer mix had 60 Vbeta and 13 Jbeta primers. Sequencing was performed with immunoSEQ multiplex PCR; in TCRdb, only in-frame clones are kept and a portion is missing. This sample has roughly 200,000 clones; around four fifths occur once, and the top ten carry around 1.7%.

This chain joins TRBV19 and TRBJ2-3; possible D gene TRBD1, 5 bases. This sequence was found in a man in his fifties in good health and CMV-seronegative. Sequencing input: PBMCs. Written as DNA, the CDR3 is TGTGCCAGTAGTATGGTTAGCAGGGCTACAGATACGCAGTATTTT. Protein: CASSMVSRATDTQYF.